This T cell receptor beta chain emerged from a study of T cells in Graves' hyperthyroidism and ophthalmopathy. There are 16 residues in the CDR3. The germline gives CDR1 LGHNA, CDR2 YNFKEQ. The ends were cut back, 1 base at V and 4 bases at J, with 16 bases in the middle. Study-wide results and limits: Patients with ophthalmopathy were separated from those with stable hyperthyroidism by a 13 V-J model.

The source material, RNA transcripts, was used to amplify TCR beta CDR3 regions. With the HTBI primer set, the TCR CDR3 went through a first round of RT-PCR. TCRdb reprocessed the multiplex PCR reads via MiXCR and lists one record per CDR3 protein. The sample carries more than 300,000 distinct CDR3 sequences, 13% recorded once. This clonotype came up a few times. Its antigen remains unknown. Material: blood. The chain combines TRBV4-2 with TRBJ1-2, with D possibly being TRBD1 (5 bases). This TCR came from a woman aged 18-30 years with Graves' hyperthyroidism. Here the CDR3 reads CASSQGTTGTGYGYTF. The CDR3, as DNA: TGTGCCAGCAGCCAAGGCACAACCGGGACCGGCTATGGCTACACCTTC.